The rows below give T cell receptor beta chains drawn from one sample of a study of T cells expressing NK-cell markers. From the 5' RACE reads, TCRdb lists one entry per CDR3 protein and no DNA. The sample holds fewer than 400,000 distinct CDR3 sequences. Sequenced sample: blood T cells: a sorted CD56 or NKG2C T cell subset, CD4+ or CD8+ T cells, or bulk PBMC T cells (not recorded which). These receptors originate from a woman between 45 and 65 years old in good health. CDR3s include the opening cysteine and the closing phenylalanine or tryptophan. Each record gives: V gene, J gene, CDR3 protein.

v_call: TRBV15
j_call: TRBJ2-7
cdr3_aa: CATSRARGEEQYF

v_call: TRBV29-1
j_call: TRBJ2-1
cdr3_aa: CSAGGPGGSGSRSYNEQFF

v_call: TRBV15
j_call: TRBJ1-2
cdr3_aa: CATSRAWTGGSFNYGYTF

v_call: TRBV5-1
j_call: TRBJ2-5
cdr3_aa: CASSLEISGSGKTQYF

v_call: TRBV20-1
j_call: TRBJ2-1
cdr3_aa: CSARGEASAYNEQFF

v_call: TRBV20-1
j_call: TRBJ1-5
cdr3_aa: CSARPATGSNQPQHF

v_call: TRBV9
j_call: TRBJ2-2
cdr3_aa: CASSGNRRTSLNTGELFF

v_call: TRBV12-3/TRBV12-4
j_call: TRBJ2-7
cdr3_aa: CASGSPGGIYEQYF

v_call: TRBV28
j_call: TRBJ2-3
cdr3_aa: CASSTPSGSTDTQYF

v_call: TRBV19
j_call: TRBJ2-1
cdr3_aa: CASSIEDEYNEQFF

v_call: TRBV4-1
j_call: TRBJ2-3
cdr3_aa: CASSQVLGPRQYF

v_call: TRBV27
j_call: TRBJ2-1
cdr3_aa: CASSTDRGRSNEQFF

v_call: TRBV7-4
j_call: TRBJ1-4
cdr3_aa: CASSFRVRDEKLFF

v_call: TRBV6-1
j_call: TRBJ1-2
cdr3_aa: CASRARVTMSSDGYTF

v_call: TRBV5-1
j_call: TRBJ1-4
cdr3_aa: CASARGQGVEKLFF

v_call: TRBV6-2/TRBV6-3
j_call: TRBJ2-1
cdr3_aa: CASRVNNEQFF

v_call: TRBV29-1
j_call: TRBJ2-3
cdr3_aa: CSVEGNIADTQYF

v_call: TRBV4-1
j_call: TRBJ2-7
cdr3_aa: CASSQELGGIGEQYF

v_call: TRBV7-8
j_call: TRBJ1-2
cdr3_aa: CASSLVPDREAYGYTF

v_call: TRBV15
j_call: TRBJ2-7
cdr3_aa: CATSRVGPGGHEQYF

v_call: TRBV6-5
j_call: TRBJ2-1
cdr3_aa: CASSYDWREGHDEQFF

v_call: TRBV20-1
j_call: TRBJ2-5
cdr3_aa: CSAMGQQETQYF

v_call: TRBV20-1
j_call: TRBJ1-4
cdr3_aa: CSAPLVGRNEKLFF

v_call: TRBV3-1
j_call: TRBJ2-1
cdr3_aa: CASSQVSSGRPRQFF

v_call: TRBV12-3/TRBV12-4
j_call: TRBJ1-2
cdr3_aa: CASSYVPTEKYGYTF

v_call: TRBV4-1
j_call: TRBJ1-2
cdr3_aa: CASSQVRTGDYGYTF

v_call: TRBV12-3/TRBV12-4
j_call: TRBJ1-5
cdr3_aa: CASSPDRPNQPQHF

v_call: TRBV14
j_call: TRBJ2-1
cdr3_aa: CASSQVLAGGRPYNEQFF

v_call: TRBV25-1
j_call: TRBJ1-6
cdr3_aa: CASSESAGHSPLHF

v_call: TRBV7-9
j_call: TRBJ2-4
cdr3_aa: CASSPGGQGGIIQYF

v_call: TRBV5-1
j_call: TRBJ2-1
cdr3_aa: CASRLAEGNEQFF

v_call: TRBV7-9
j_call: TRBJ2-1
cdr3_aa: CASLISGRYEQFF

v_call: TRBV9
j_call: TRBJ2-3
cdr3_aa: CASSQSGGTDTQYF

v_call: TRBV25-1
j_call: TRBJ1-1
cdr3_aa: CASSESGDFGSGTEAFF

v_call: TRBV7-8
j_call: TRBJ2-7
cdr3_aa: CASSLRTLNLPPEQYF

v_call: TRBV7-9
j_call: TRBJ1-1
cdr3_aa: CASSFRGTGNTEAFF

v_call: TRBV5-1
j_call: TRBJ2-1
cdr3_aa: CASSSGGLDNEQFF

v_call: TRBV27
j_call: TRBJ2-5
cdr3_aa: CASSPRRGYQETQYF

v_call: TRBV5-1
j_call: TRBJ2-3
cdr3_aa: CASSLQGARADTQYF

v_call: TRBV14
j_call: TRBJ2-3
cdr3_aa: CASSQDGRGLKRTDTQYF

v_call: TRBV12-3/TRBV12-4
j_call: TRBJ1-4
cdr3_aa: CASSTWTGATEKLFF

v_call: TRBV7-9
j_call: TRBJ2-1
cdr3_aa: CASSSPIGTGEEFF

v_call: TRBV11-3
j_call: TRBJ2-1
cdr3_aa: CASSFRSGSRDNEQFF

v_call: TRBV5-1
j_call: TRBJ2-7
cdr3_aa: CASSLVDLTYEQYF

v_call: TRBV25-1
j_call: TRBJ2-2
cdr3_aa: CASTGSGELFF

v_call: TRBV5-1
j_call: TRBJ2-4
cdr3_aa: CASSFGTRGAKNIQYF

v_call: TRBV12-3/TRBV12-4
j_call: TRBJ1-1
cdr3_aa: CANARRGEAFF

v_call: TRBV10-3
j_call: TRBJ1-5
cdr3_aa: CATQGEGNQPQHF

v_call: TRBV5-1
j_call: TRBJ2-4
cdr3_aa: CASSLAYGGNIQYF

v_call: TRBV29-1
j_call: TRBJ2-7
cdr3_aa: CSVQGLDEQYF

v_call: TRBV29-1
j_call: TRBJ1-2
cdr3_aa: CSVEEHRGEYGYTF

v_call: TRBV2
j_call: TRBJ1-1
cdr3_aa: CASTRELGNTEAFF

v_call: TRBV11-3
j_call: TRBJ1-4
cdr3_aa: CASSSVAGATNEKLFF

v_call: TRBV20-1
j_call: TRBJ1-2
cdr3_aa: CSARDKSTGVYGYTF

v_call: TRBV3-1
j_call: TRBJ2-3
cdr3_aa: CASSQVGGGTDTQYF

v_call: TRBV2
j_call: TRBJ2-7
cdr3_aa: CASSELDGSFDEQYF

v_call: TRBV24-1
j_call: TRBJ2-1
cdr3_aa: CATSDPQGKRYNEQFF

v_call: TRBV5-1
j_call: TRBJ1-6
cdr3_aa: CASSLMGDTNSPLHF

v_call: TRBV20-1
j_call: TRBJ2-2
cdr3_aa: CSAKRPGLAGTGELFF

v_call: TRBV4-1
j_call: TRBJ2-3
cdr3_aa: CASSLKDRSDTQYF